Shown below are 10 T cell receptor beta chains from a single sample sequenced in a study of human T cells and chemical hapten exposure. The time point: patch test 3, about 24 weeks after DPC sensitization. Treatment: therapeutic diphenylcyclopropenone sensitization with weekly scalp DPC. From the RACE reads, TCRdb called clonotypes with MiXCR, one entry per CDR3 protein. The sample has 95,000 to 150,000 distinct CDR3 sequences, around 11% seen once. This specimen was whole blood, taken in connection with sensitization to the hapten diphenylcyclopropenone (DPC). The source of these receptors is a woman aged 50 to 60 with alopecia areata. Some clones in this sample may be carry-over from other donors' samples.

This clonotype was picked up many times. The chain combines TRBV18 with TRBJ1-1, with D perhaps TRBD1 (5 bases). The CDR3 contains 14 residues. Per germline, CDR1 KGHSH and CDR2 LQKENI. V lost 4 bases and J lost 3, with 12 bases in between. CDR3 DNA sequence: TGTGCCAGCTCACAAACAGGCAGAGACACTGAAGCTTTCTTT. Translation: CASSQTGRDTEAFF.

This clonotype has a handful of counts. CDR3 DNA: TGTGCCAGCGAGGGGGTGGGCGTCGAGCAGTACTTC. It yields the protein CASEGVGVEQYF. The chain recombines TRBV6-1 with TRBJ2-7, with a tentative D call TRBD1 (6 bases). The CDR3 contains 12 residues. CDR1 and CDR2 from the germline V gene are MNHNS and SASEGT. Deletions cut 8 bases from V and 6 bases from J, with 14 bases between.

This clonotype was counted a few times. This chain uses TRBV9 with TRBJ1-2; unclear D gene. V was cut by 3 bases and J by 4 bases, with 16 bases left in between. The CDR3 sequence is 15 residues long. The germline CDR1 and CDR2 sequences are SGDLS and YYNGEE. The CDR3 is CASSAPERESYGYTF. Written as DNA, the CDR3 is TGTGCCAGCAGCGCTCCCGAGAGGGAATCCTATGGCTACACCTTC.

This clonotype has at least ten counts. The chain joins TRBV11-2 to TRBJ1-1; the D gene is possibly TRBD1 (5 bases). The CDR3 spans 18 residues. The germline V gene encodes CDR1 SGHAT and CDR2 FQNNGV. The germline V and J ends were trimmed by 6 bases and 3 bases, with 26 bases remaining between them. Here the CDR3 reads CASSSSGTPGGTDTEAFF. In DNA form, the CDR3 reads TGTGCCAGCAGTTCGTCCGGGACTCCAGGAGGGACTGACACTGAAGCTTTCTTT.

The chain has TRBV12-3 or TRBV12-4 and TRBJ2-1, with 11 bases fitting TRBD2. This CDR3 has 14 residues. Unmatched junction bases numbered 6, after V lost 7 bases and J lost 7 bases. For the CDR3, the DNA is TGTGCCAGCAACCTAGGACTAGCGGGTAATGAGCAGTTCTTC. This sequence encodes CASNLGLAGNEQFF.

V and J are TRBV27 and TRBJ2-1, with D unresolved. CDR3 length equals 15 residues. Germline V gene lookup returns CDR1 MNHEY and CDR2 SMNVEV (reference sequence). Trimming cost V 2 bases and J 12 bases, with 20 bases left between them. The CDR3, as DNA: TGTGCCAGCAGTTTAGAAAGCCCTATCGCCTCTAGGCAGTTCTTC. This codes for CASSLESPIASRQFF.

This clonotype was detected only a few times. CDR3 bases: TGTGCCACCAGTGACGCGGACAGCCACAATGAAAAACTGTTTTTT. Translation gives CATSDADSHNEKLFF. The chain recombines TRBV24-1 with TRBJ1-4, with D perhaps matching TRBD1 (6 bases). In germline, CDR1 is KGHDR, CDR2 SFDVKD. The CDR3 length is 15 residues. V was cut by 4 bases and J by 5 bases, with 13 bases left in between.

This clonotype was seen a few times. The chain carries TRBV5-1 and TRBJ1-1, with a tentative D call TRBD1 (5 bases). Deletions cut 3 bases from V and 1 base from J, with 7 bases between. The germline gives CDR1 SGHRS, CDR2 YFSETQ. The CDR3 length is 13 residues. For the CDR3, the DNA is TGCGCCAGCAGCTACGGACAGAACACTGAAGCTTTCTTT. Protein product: CASSYGQNTEAFF. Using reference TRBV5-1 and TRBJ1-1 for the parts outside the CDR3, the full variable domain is KAGVTQTPRYLIKTRGQQVTLSCSPISGHRSVSWYQQTPGQGLQFLFEYFSETQRNKGNFPGRFSGRQFSNSRSEMNVSTLELGDSALYLCASSYGQNTEAFFGQGTRLTVV.

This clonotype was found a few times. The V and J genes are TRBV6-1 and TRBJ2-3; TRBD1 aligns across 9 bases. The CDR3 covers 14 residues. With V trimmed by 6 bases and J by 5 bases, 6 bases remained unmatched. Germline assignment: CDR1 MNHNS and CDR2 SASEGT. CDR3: CASREDRGRDTQYF. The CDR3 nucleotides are TGTGCCAGCAGGGAGGACAGGGGACGAGATACGCAGTATTTT.

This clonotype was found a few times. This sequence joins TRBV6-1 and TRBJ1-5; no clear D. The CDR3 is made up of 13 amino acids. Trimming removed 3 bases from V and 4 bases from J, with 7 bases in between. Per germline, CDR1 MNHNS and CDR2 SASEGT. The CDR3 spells CASSEGINQPQHF. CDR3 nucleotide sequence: TGTGCCAGCAGTGAGGGGATTAATCAGCCCCAGCATTTT.